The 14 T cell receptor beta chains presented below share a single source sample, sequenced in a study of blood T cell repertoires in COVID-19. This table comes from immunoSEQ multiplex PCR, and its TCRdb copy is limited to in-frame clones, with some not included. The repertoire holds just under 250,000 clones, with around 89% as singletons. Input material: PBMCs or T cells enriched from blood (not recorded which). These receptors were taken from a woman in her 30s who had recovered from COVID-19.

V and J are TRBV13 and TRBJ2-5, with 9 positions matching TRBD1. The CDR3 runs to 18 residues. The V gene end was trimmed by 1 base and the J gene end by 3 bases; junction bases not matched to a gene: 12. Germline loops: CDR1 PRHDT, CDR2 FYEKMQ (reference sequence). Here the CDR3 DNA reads TGTGCCAGCAGCTTAGATTTGGACAGGGGACGGGGGGAAGAGACCCAGTACTTC. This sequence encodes CASSLDLDRGRGEETQYF.

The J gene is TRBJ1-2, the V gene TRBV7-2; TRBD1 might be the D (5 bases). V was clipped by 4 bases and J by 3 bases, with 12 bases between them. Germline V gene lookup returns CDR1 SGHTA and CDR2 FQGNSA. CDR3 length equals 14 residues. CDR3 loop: CASSYDGGDYGYTF. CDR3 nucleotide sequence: TGTGCCAGCAGCTACGATGGGGGGGACTATGGCTACACCTTC.

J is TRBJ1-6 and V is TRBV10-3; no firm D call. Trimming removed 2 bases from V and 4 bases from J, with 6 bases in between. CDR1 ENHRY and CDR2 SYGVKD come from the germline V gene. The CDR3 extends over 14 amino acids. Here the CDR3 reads CAISETAYNSPLHF. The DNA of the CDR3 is TGTGCCATCAGTGAGACAGCATATAATTCACCCCTCCACTTT.

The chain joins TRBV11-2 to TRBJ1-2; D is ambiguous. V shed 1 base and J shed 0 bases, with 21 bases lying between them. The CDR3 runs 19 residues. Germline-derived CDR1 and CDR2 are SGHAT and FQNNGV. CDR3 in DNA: TGTGCCAGCAGCTTAGTTCGTCGTGAACAGAAAAAGACTAACTATGGCTACACCTTC. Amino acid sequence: CASSLVRREQKKTNYGYTF. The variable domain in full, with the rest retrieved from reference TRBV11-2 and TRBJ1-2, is EAGVAQSPRYKIIEKRQSVAFWCNPISGHATLYWYQQILGQGPKLLIQFQNNGVVDDSQLPKDRFSAERLKGVDSTLKIQPAKLEDSAVYLCASSLVRREQKKTNYGYTFGSGTRLTVV.

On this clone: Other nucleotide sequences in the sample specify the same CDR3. CDR3 protein: CASSLVEGAYGYTF. The CDR3 bases are TGTGCCAGCAGCTTAGTTGAGGGGGCCTATGGCTACACCTTC. The chain is built from TRBV7-2 and TRBJ1-2; TRBD1 aligns across 7 bases. V gave up 1 base and J gave up 4 bases; unmatched junction bases: 3. CDR3 length equals 14 residues. Germline values: CDR1 SGHTA, CDR2 FQGNSA.

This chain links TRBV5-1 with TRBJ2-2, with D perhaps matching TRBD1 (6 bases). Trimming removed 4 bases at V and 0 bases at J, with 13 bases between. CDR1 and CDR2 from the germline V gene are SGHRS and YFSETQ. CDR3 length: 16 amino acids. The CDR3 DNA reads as TGCGCCAGCAGCCTCGGACAGAGTGCGAACACCGGGGAGCTGTTTTTT. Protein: CASSLGQSANTGELFF.

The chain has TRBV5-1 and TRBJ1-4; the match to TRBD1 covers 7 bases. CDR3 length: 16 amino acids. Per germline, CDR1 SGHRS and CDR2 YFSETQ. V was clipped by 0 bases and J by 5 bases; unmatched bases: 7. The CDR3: CASSLAYGTENEKLFF. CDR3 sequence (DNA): TGCGCCAGCAGCTTGGCCTACGGGACAGAAAATGAAAAACTGTTTTTT.

CDR3 in amino acids: CASSLASSTSGSIPYEQYF. The CDR3 nucleotides are TGTGCCAGCAGCTTAGCTTCCTCGACTAGCGGGAGTATACCCTACGAGCAGTACTTC. The chain recombines TRBV7-2 with TRBJ2-7; TRBD2 matches at 12 bases. CDR1 SGHTA and CDR2 FQGNSA come from the germline V gene. Trimming cost V 0 bases and J 2 bases; bases outside gene matches: 11. CDR3 length: 19 amino acids.

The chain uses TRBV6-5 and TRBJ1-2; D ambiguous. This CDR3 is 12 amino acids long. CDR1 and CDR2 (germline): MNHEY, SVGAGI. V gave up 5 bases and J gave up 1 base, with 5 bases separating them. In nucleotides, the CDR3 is TGTGCCAGCAGTATTAGTAACTATGGCTACACCTTC. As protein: CASSISNYGYTF.

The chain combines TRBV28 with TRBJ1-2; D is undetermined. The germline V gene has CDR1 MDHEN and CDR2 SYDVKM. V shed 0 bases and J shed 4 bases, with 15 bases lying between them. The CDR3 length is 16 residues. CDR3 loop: CASSLWGEGEIYGYTF. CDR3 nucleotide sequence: TGTGCCAGCAGTTTATGGGGCGAGGGCGAAATCTATGGCTACACCTTC.

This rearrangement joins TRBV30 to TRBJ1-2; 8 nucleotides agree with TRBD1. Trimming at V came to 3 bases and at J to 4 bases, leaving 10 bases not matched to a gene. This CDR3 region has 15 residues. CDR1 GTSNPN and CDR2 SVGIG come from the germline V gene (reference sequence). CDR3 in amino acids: CAWRGTGSPSYGYTF. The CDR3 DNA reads TGTGCCTGGAGAGGGACAGGATCCCCCTCCTATGGCTACACCTTC. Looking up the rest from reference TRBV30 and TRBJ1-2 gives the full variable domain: SQTIHQWPATLVQPVGSPLSLECTVEGTSNPNLYWYRQAAGRGLQLLFYSVGIGQISSEVPQNLSASRPQDRQFILSSKKLLLSDSGFYLCAWRGTGSPSYGYTFGSGTRLTVV.

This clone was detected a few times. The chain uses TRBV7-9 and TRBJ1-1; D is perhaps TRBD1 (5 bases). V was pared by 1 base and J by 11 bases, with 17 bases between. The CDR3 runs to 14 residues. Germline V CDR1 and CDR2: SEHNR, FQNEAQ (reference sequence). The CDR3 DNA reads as TGTGCCAGCAGCTTAGTCCCCGGGACTGCGAATGCTTTCTTT. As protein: CASSLVPGTANAFF.

The CDR3 coding sequence is TGTGCCAGCAGCTTCGGACAGAGCTACGAGCAGTACTTC. Amino acids: CASSFGQSYEQYF. V gene TRBV27 combines with J gene TRBJ2-7; possibly TRBD1 for D (6 bases). The CDR3 length is 13 residues. V lost 6 bases and J 3 bases, leaving 12 bases between the germline ends. Germline values: CDR1 MNHEY, CDR2 SMNVEV (reference sequence).

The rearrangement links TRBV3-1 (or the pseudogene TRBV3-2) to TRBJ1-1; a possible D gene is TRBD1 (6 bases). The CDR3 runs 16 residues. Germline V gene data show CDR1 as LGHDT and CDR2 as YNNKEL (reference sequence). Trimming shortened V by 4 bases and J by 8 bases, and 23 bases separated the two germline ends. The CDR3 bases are TGTGCCAGCAGCCCCGCGGGGGGGGCCCTCTCGGGGGAAGCTTTCTTT. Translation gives CASSPAGGALSGEAFF.